The rows below give T cell receptor beta chains drawn from one sample of a study of T cell responses to AZD1222 COVID-19 vaccine. Measured with immunoSEQ multiplex PCR; TCRdb has only the in-frame clones, and not every one. The sample has 55,000 to 65,000 clones; around three quarters are singletons. Sequences were derived from peripheral blood, sampled 28 days after the second AZD1222 dose. These receptors originate from an adult who received the AZD1222 COVID-19 vaccine. The CDR3 runs from the conserved cysteine through the conserved F or W. The D gene is left open where the match is weak. Not all rows give a size; the values are once, few, many and, for expanded clones, a class.

j_call: TRBJ2-3
clone_size: -
d_call: -
v_call: TRBV12-3/TRBV12-4
cdr3_nt: TGTGCCAGCAGCACTACAACGGGGCAGTATTTT
cdr3_aa: CASSTTTGQYF

j_call: TRBJ1-5
clone_size: -
d_call: -
v_call: TRBV6-2/TRBV6-3
cdr3_nt: TGTGCCAGCAGTTATACAGGGACTAGCAATCAGCCCCAGCATTTT
cdr3_aa: CASSYTGTSNQPQHF

j_call: TRBJ1-2
clone_size: -
d_call: TRBD1
v_call: TRBV28
cdr3_nt: TGTGCCAGCCTTCCAGGGGGGGACTATGGCTACACCTTC
cdr3_aa: CASLPGGDYGYTF

j_call: TRBJ1-2
clone_size: -
d_call: TRBD1
v_call: TRBV6-5
cdr3_nt: TGTGCCAGCAGTTACGACAGGGCCCGATTCGGCTACACCTTC
cdr3_aa: CASSYDRARFGYTF

j_call: TRBJ1-1
clone_size: -
d_call: -
v_call: TRBV6-1
cdr3_nt: TGTGCCAGCAGTGAACCAGGACTGGTGGGGTCTGAAGCTTTCTTT
cdr3_aa: CASSEPGLVGSEAFF

j_call: TRBJ1-1
clone_size: once
d_call: -
v_call: TRBV7-9
cdr3_nt: TGTGCCAGCAGCTTAATAGAGATCCTAGGCACTGAAGCTTTCTTT
cdr3_aa: CASSLIEILGTEAFF

j_call: TRBJ1-5
clone_size: -
d_call: -
v_call: TRBV14
cdr3_nt: TGTGCCAGCAGCCAAGAGATCAGGGAGTCCAATCAGCCCCAGCATTTT
cdr3_aa: CASSQEIRESNQPQHF

j_call: TRBJ2-2
clone_size: -
d_call: -
v_call: TRBV5-4
cdr3_nt: TGTGCCAGCAGCTTTGGGAGGAACACCGGGGAGCTGTTTTTT
cdr3_aa: CASSFGRNTGELFF

j_call: TRBJ1-2
clone_size: -
d_call: -
v_call: TRBV6-2/TRBV6-3
cdr3_nt: TGTGCCAGCAGTTACACGACTTATGGCTACACCTTC
cdr3_aa: CASSYTTYGYTF

j_call: TRBJ1-2
clone_size: -
d_call: -
v_call: TRBV4-2
cdr3_nt: TGTGCCAGCAGCCAAGATCCGGGGGGTAGCTATGGCTACACCTTC
cdr3_aa: CASSQDPGGSYGYTF